A single sample is the source of the 17 T cell receptor beta chains below, sequenced in a study of untreated major depressive disorder. Some clones are missing from TCRdb's copy, which holds only in-frame ones; the method was immunoSEQ multiplex PCR. Of over 20,000 clones listed, roughly 86% are singletons. The sequencing input was CD4+ T cells from PBMCs. These receptors originate from a woman aged 25 to 39 in good health.

This rearrangement joins TRBV19 to TRBJ2-1, with unresolved D. Germline-derived CDR1 and CDR2 are LNHDA and SQIVND (reference sequence). The CDR3 totals 13 residues. Trimming shortened V by 6 bases and J by 5 bases, and 11 bases separated the two germline ends. CDR3 loop: CASSPYQDNEQFF. The CDR3 nucleotides are TGTGCCAGTAGCCCTTATCAGGACAATGAGCAGTTCTTC. Filled out from reference TRBV19 and TRBJ2-1, the complete variable domain reads DGGITQSPKYLFRKEGQNVTLSCEQNLNHDAMYWYRQDPGQGLRLIYYSQIVNDFQKGDIAEGYSVSREKKESFPLTVTSAQKNPTAFYLCASSPYQDNEQFFGPGTRLTVL.

The chain carries TRBV6-5 and TRBJ2-2; the D call may be TRBD1 or TRBD2 (6 bases each). The CDR3 has 13 amino acids. CDR1 and CDR2 from the germline V gene are MNHEY and SVGAGI. Between the trimmed V and J ends, which lost 9 bases and 8 bases, there was a span of 16 bases. The CDR3 DNA is TGTGCCAGTCGGAGGGGGGTTTCGGGGGAGCTGTTTTTT. Translation gives CASRRGVSGELFF.

This chain links TRBV28 with TRBJ1-6, with TRBD1 identical over 8 bases. V was pared by 7 bases and J by 7 bases, with 6 bases of the junction left unmatched. The CDR3 spans 14 residues. The V gene's germline CDR1 is MDHEN and CDR2 SYDVKM. The CDR3 coding sequence is TGTGCCAGCAATCCGGACAGGGTGAATTCACCCCTCCACTTT. Translated: CASNPDRVNSPLHF. Complete variable domain (other parts from reference TRBV28 and TRBJ1-6): DVKVTQSSRYLVKRTGEKVFLECVQDMDHENMFWYRQDPGLGLRLIYFSYDVKMKEKGDIPEGYSVSREKKERFSLILESASTNQTSMYLCASNPDRVNSPLHFGNGTRLTVT.

This CDR3 is CASSNGGPLYEQYF. As DNA, the CDR3 is TGTGCCAGCAGTAACGGGGGCCCCCTTTACGAGCAGTACTTC. The genes are TRBV6-5 and TRBJ2-7; D is tentatively TRBD1 or TRBD2 (6 bases each). Germline V gives CDR1 MNHEY, CDR2 SVGAGI. The CDR3 length is 14 residues. V lost 5 bases and J 4 bases, leaving 15 bases between the germline ends.

A few counts support this clone. The chain links TRBV15 to TRBJ1-4; 7 bases map to TRBD1. V trimming: 2 bases; J trimming: 11 bases; junction bases outside the gene matches: 5. Germline assignment: CDR1 LNHNV and CDR2 YYDKDF (reference sequence). This CDR3 has 13 amino acids. Here the CDR3 DNA reads TGTGCCACCAGCAGACCGACAGGGAATAAACTGTTTTTT. Its translation is CATSRPTGNKLFF.

This chain connects TRBV10-3 to TRBJ2-4, with 10 bases matching TRBD1. V was pared by 7 bases and J by 3 bases, with 6 bases of the junction left unmatched. CDR1 ENHRY and CDR2 SYGVKD come from the germline V gene. CDR3 length: 15 residues. The CDR3 reads CAIKSGQGHKNIQYF. Here the CDR3 DNA reads TGTGCCATCAAATCGGGACAGGGGCACAAAAACATTCAGTACTTC.

In regard to this clone: Other DNA sequences from this sample encode an identical CDR3 as well. The chain combines TRBV14 with TRBJ1-6; 9 bases line up with TRBD1. V dropped 4 bases and J dropped 7; count of bases not matched to a gene: 5. Germline V CDR1 and CDR2: SGHDN, FVKESK. The CDR3 consists of 15 residues. The chain's CDR3 is CASSPSGTGNSPLHF. CDR3 bases: TGTGCCAGCAGCCCGTCCGGGACAGGGAATTCACCCCTCCACTTT.

The chain uses TRBV29-1 and TRBJ2-7; a weak D match, TRBD2 (6 bases). Trimming pared 2 bases from V and 6 bases from J, leaving 14 bases between. The V gene's germline CDR1 is SQVTM and CDR2 ANQGSEA. The CDR3 sequence is 13 residues long. The CDR3 loop reads CSVERGRGSEQYF. As DNA, the CDR3 is TGCAGCGTTGAAAGGGGACGGGGGAGCGAGCAGTACTTC.

This chain connects TRBV7-2 to TRBJ1-5, with D possibly being TRBD1 (5 bases). CDR1 is SGHTA and CDR2 is FQGNSA in the germline V gene. This CDR3 is 17 amino acids long. Trimming took off 2 bases at V and 4 bases at J, with 18 bases between the two ends. CDR3 residues: CASSLFAGAAANQPQHF. As DNA, the CDR3 is TGTGCCAGCAGCTTATTCGCCGGGGCAGCCGCTAATCAGCCCCAGCATTTT. Complete variable domain (other parts from reference TRBV7-2 and TRBJ1-5): GAGVSQSPSNKVTEKGKDVELRCDPISGHTALYWYRQSLGQGLEFLIYFQGNSAPDKSGLPSDRFSAERTGGSVSTLTIQRTQQEDSAVYLCASSLFAGAAANQPQHFGDGTRLSIL.

The chain employs TRBV5-6 and TRBJ2-1; 8 bases map to TRBD1. The germline V gene encodes CDR1 SGHDT and CDR2 YYEEEE. CDR3 length: 16 residues. The J segment lost 4 bases and the V segment lost 3 bases, leaving 9 bases of the junction unmatched. The CDR3 bases are TGTGCCAGCAGCTCCTACAGGGGGTCCTCATACAATGAGCAGTTCTTC. This codes for CASSSYRGSSYNEQFF.

The CDR3 here is CASSYSAGGGTDTQYF. The CDR3 DNA follows: TGTGCCAGCAGTTACTCAGCCGGGGGGGGCACAGATACGCAGTATTTT. This chain connects TRBV6-6 to TRBJ2-3; 8 nucleotides align to TRBD2. The germline V gene encodes CDR1 MNHNY and CDR2 SVGAGI (reference sequence). The junction had 3 bases not matched to a gene; V was cut back by 0 bases and J by 1 base. The CDR3 has 16 residues.

V gene TRBV2 combines with J gene TRBJ2-2; perhaps TRBD1 as D (5 bases). The germline gives CDR1 SNHLY, CDR2 FYNNEI. CDR3 size: 14 residues. The V and J ends lost 6 bases and 4 bases respectively, with 12 bases between them. The DNA of the CDR3 is TGTGCCAGCAGGCAGGGTTCGTCCACCGGGGAGCTGTTTTTT. Protein product: CASRQGSSTGELFF.

V and J are TRBV4-2 and TRBJ1-6; D not certain. V lost 3 bases to trimming and J lost 6 bases, with 3 bases between them. The CDR3 is 12 residues long. Germline CDR1 LGHNA, CDR2 YNFKEQ. CDR3 residues: CASSQGNSPLHF. CDR3 sequence (DNA): TGTGCCAGCAGCCAGGGTAATTCACCCCTCCACTTT.

This clone was picked up one time. The chain combines TRBV11-2 with TRBJ1-4; D remains unclear. V was pared by 5 bases and J by 0 bases, with 10 bases between. Germline assignment: CDR1 SGHAT and CDR2 FQNNGV. This CDR3 is built from 15 residues. CDR3 loop: CASSPRGATNEKLFF. For the CDR3, the DNA is TGTGCCAGCAGCCCCCGAGGCGCAACTAATGAAAAACTGTTTTTT.

CDR3 in amino acids: CAVGGVSGNTIYF. In DNA form, the CDR3 reads TGTGCCGTAGGAGGGGTCTCTGGAAACACCATATATTTT. The chain uses TRBV6-5 and TRBJ1-3; D may be TRBD1 (5 bases). V was shortened by 11 bases and J by 0 bases, with 11 bases between the two germline ends. The germline V gene encodes CDR1 MNHEY and CDR2 SVGAGI. This CDR3 has 13 residues.

This clone appeared once. The rearrangement uses TRBV7-2 and TRBJ1-1, with D maybe TRBD1 (5 bases). CDR3 size: 12 residues. Germline assignment: CDR1 SGHTA and CDR2 FQGNSA. Trimming removed 5 bases from V and 7 bases from J, with 11 bases in between. The CDR3 sequence is CASSLGRYEAFF. The CDR3 DNA reads TGTGCCAGCAGCCTGGGACGGTATGAAGCTTTCTTT.

The chain uses TRBV30 and TRBJ2-7, with a possible D match to TRBD1 (6 bases). The V end was cut by 0 bases, the J end by 0 bases, with 9 bases between. CDR3 length: 14 residues. Germline-derived CDR1 and CDR2 are GTSNPN and SVGIG (reference sequence). CDR3 DNA: TGTGCCTGGAGTGTAACAGGGAGCTCCTACGAGCAGTACTTC. Its translation is CAWSVTGSSYEQYF.